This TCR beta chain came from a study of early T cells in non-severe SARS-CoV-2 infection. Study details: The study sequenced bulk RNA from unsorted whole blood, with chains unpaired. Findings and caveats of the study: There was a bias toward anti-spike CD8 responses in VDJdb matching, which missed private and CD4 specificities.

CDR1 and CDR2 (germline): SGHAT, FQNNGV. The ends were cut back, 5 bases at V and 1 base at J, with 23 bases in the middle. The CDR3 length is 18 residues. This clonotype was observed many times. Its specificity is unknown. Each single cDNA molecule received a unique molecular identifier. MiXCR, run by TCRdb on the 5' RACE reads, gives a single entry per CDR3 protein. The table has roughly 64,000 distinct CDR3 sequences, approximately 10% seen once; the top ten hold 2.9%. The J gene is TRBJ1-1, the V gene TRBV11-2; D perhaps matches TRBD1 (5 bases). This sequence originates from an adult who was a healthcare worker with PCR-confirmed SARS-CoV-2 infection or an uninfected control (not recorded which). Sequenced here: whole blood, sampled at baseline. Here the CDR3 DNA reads TGTGCCAGCAGCCCCGATTCCGGGACTCTAGGGTGGAACACTGAAGCTTTCTTT. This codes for CASSPDSGTLGWNTEAFF.